A selection of T cell receptor beta chains follows, all from one sample in a study of tumour-infiltrating T cells in Burkitt lymphoma. Sequencing used immunoSEQ multiplex PCR; TCRdb keeps in-frame clones, though not all of them. In the table there are some 13,000 clones, 85% of which are singletons. Sequencing was done on a sample of tumor tissue. These receptors all come from a human donor with diffuse large B-cell lymphoma. The CDR3 runs from the conserved cysteine through the conserved F or W. D genes are given only for firm matches. Clone size is stated in some rows and not others, as once, few, many or a class when expanded.

j_call clone_size v_call d_call cdr3_aa cdr3_nt
TRBJ1-5 NA TRBV7-9 NA CASSSGLQGIGGKPQHF TGTGCCAGCAGCTCGGGCCTACAGGGTATCGGCGGAAAGCCCCAGCATTTT
TRBJ2-2 NA TRBV5-4 NA CASSSTGSPGELFF TGTGCCAGCAGCTCCACAGGGAGCCCCGGGGAGCTGTTTTTT
TRBJ2-7 once TRBV19 NA CASSTYVANGGEQYF TGTGCCAGTAGTACGTACGTAGCCAACGGTGGAGAGCAGTACTTC
TRBJ2-7 NA TRBV5-5 TRBD1 CASSLLGTGLNEQYF TGTGCCAGCAGCCTCCTGGGGACAGGGTTGAACGAGCAGTACTTC
TRBJ1-2 NA TRBV6-6 NA CASRTGYGYTF TGTGCCAGCAGGACAGGCTATGGCTACACCTTC
TRBJ2-7 NA TRBV5-1 TRBD2 CASSLYFTRTSGGYEQYF TGCGCCAGCAGCTTATATTTTACCCGGACTAGCGGGGGCTACGAGCAGTACTTC
TRBJ1-2 NA TRBV7-9 NA CASSFVGNRAGYTF TGTGCCAGCAGCTTTGTAGGAAACAGGGCTGGCTACACCTTC
TRBJ1-4 NA TRBV7-9 NA CASSLDVKLFF TGTGCCAGCAGCTTAGACGTAAAACTGTTTTTT
TRBJ1-1 NA TRBV4-2 NA CASSPVNAGYTEAFF TGTGCCAGCAGCCCCGTGAACGCAGGGTACACTGAAGCTTTCTTT
TRBJ1-1 once TRBV11-2 NA CASSLGGVGRTEAFF TGTGCCAGCAGCTTAGGAGGTGTGGGGAGGACTGAAGCTTTCTTT
TRBJ2-7 NA TRBV19 TRBD1 CASSIVEGAGYEQYF TGTGCCAGTAGTATAGTTGAGGGGGCGGGCTACGAGCAGTACTTC
TRBJ1-1 few TRBV5-1 NA CASAAGKDTEAFF TGCGCCAGCGCGGCAGGGAAAGACACTGAAGCTTTCTTT
TRBJ1-1 NA TRBV19 NA CASSPQGVSTEAFF TGTGCCAGTAGTCCGCAAGGGGTGAGCACTGAAGCTTTCTTT
TRBJ1-4 NA TRBV27 NA CASRGLRTVGEKLFF TGTGCCAGCAGGGGACTGCGGACAGTAGGAGAAAAACTGTTTTTT
TRBJ1-1 NA TRBV28 NA CASSLQGLNTEAFF TGTGCCAGCAGCCTACAGGGACTGAACACTGAAGCTTTCTTT
TRBJ2-1 NA TRBV7-2 NA CASSLVGIGEQFF TGTGCCAGCAGCTTAGTCGGCATTGGGGAGCAGTTCTTC
TRBJ1-2 NA TRBV5-8 TRBD1 CASSSEQDRGLGYTF TGTGCCAGCAGCTCAGAACAGGACAGGGGGCTAGGCTACACCTTC